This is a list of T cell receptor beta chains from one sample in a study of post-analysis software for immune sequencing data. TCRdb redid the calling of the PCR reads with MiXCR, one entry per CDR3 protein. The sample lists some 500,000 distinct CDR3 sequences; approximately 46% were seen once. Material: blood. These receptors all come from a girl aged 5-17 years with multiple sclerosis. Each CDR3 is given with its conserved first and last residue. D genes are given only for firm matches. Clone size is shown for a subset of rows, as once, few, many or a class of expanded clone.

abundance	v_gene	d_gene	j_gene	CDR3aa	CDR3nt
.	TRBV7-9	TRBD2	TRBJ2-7	CASSLDFSGSNEQYF	TGTGCCAGCAGCTTAGATTTTAGCGGGAGTAACGAGCAGTACTTC
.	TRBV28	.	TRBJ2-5	CASSLMWETQYF	TGTGCCAGCAGTTTAATGTGGGAGACCCAGTACTTC
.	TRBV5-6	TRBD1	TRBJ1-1	CASSWGQSEAFF	TGTGCCAGCAGCTGGGGACAGTCTGAAGCTTTCTTT
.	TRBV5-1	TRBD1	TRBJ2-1	CASSQSGTGNNEQFF	TGCGCCAGCAGCCAATCCGGGACAGGGAACAATGAGCAGTTCTTC
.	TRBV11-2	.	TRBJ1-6	CASKQGWVDSPLHF	TGTGCCAGCAAGCAGGGATGGGTTGATTCACCCCTCCACTTT
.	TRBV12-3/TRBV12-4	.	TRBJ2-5	CASSFVRGEETQYF	TGTGCCAGCAGTTTTGTCAGGGGGGAAGAGACCCAGTACTTC
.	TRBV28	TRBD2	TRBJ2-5	CASGLGLDSEETQYF	TGCGCCAGCGGACTGGGACTAGACTCGGAAGAGACCCAGTACTTC
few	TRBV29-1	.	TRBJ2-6	CSVGTGSSGANVLTF	TGCAGCGTGGGGACGGGGAGCTCTGGGGCCAACGTCCTGACTTTC
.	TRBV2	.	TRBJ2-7	CASSGKGIRAYEQYF	TGTGCCAGCAGTGGGAAAGGGATTAGAGCCTACGAGCAGTACTTC
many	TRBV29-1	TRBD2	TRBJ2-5	CSASKLAGGLEQYF	TGCAGCGCTAGCAAACTAGCGGGAGGTTTGGAGCAGTACTTC
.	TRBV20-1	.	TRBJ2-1	CSASSNYYNEQFF	TGCAGTGCTAGTTCGAATTACTACAATGAGCAGTTCTTC
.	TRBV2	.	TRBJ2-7	CASRSVTYTYEQYF	TGTGCCAGCAGGTCCGTCACTTACACGTACGAGCAGTACTTC